This TCR beta chain was identified in a study of OX40 agonist ivuxolimab in advanced cancers. Clones were read by immunoSEQ multiplex PCR, and TCRdb kept only the in-frame ones, dropping some. This sample has about 93,000 clones; about 92% occur once, and the top ten carry around 0.5%. The germline V gene encodes CDR1 MNHEY and CDR2 SMNVEV (reference sequence). CDR3 size: 13 residues. V lost 2 bases and J 2 bases, leaving 4 bases between the germline ends. Sequencing was performed on CD4+ or CD8+ T cells sorted from blood, taken in a trial of the OX40 agonist ivuxolimab. The rearrangement joins TRBV27 to TRBJ2-1; D ambiguous. The sequence derives from an adult with an advanced solid tumor such as melanoma, head and neck, liver or kidney cancer. The CDR3 loop reads CASSLVAYNEQFF. CDR3 nucleotides: TGTGCCAGCAGTTTAGTCGCCTACAATGAGCAGTTCTTC.